A single sample gave rise to the 32 T cell receptor beta chains below, sequenced in a study of blood T cell repertoires in COVID-19. Measured with immunoSEQ multiplex PCR; TCRdb has only the in-frame clones, and not every one. Altogether under 250,000 clones are present, roughly 80% being singletons, with the ten largest covering approximately 4.9%. The sample taken for sequencing was PBMCs or T cells enriched from blood (not recorded which). These receptors originate from a woman aged 50 to 60 who had been exposed to COVID-19.

This chain joins TRBV5-6 and TRBJ2-3, with D possibly TRBD2 on 6 matching bases. Trimming removed 4 bases at V and 0 bases at J, with 15 bases between. Germline CDR1 is SGHDT and CDR2 is YYEEEE. This CDR3 is 16 amino acids long. CDR3 nucleotide sequence: TGTGCCAGCAGCCGCATCGACGGGAGAAGCACAGATACGCAGTATTTT. This codes for CASSRIDGRSTDTQYF.

The chain carries TRBV10-3 and TRBJ2-2; D possibly corresponds to TRBD2 (5 bases). The CDR3 extends over 13 amino acids. CDR1 is ENHRY and CDR2 is SYGVKD in the germline V gene. V gave up 3 bases and J gave up 4 bases, with 6 bases separating them. CDR3 residues: CAISERGTGELFF. For the CDR3, the DNA is TGTGCCATCAGTGAACGGGGCACCGGGGAGCTGTTTTTT.

The J gene is TRBJ2-2, the V gene TRBV9; TRBD1 might be the D (5 bases). With 1 base removed from V and 4 bases from J, the gap between germline ends came to 11 bases. The CDR3 totals 15 residues. Germline assignment: CDR1 SGDLS and CDR2 YYNGEE. The CDR3 region has the DNA TGTGCCAGCAGCGTACTCCCCGACAGCACCGGGGAGCTGTTTTTT. This encodes CASSVLPDSTGELFF.

V and J are TRBV3-1 (or the pseudogene TRBV3-2) and TRBJ1-1, with D perhaps TRBD1 (5 bases). In germline, CDR1 is LGHDT, CDR2 YNNKEL (reference sequence). V was pared by 1 base and J by 10 bases, with 7 bases between. The CDR3 sequence is 11 residues long. The CDR3 spells CASSQGQGAFF. DNA for the CDR3: TGTGCCAGCAGCCAAGGCCAGGGAGCTTTCTTT.

The J gene is TRBJ2-1, the V gene TRBV18, with 9 bases lining up with TRBD2. V was pared by 3 bases and J by 6 bases, with 6 bases of the junction left unmatched. The germline V gene encodes CDR1 KGHSH and CDR2 LQKENI. The CDR3 loop spans 15 amino acids. Written as DNA, the CDR3 is TGTGCCAGCTCACCTAGCGGGGGTTCACTCAATGAGCAGTTCTTC. Protein: CASSPSGGSLNEQFF.

The chain employs TRBV28 and TRBJ1-6; D possibly corresponds to TRBD1 (6 bases). The CDR3 runs to 14 residues. CDR1 and CDR2 (germline): MDHEN, SYDVKM. V was cut by 6 bases and J by 9 bases, with 15 bases left in between. CDR3 DNA: TGTGCCAGCAGACCAACAGGGAGTATTTCACCCCTCCACTTT. Protein sequence: CASRPTGSISPLHF.

This clone was detected once. CDR3 bases: TGTGCCAGCTTCCCCTCAGGTAGAACTGAAGCTTTCTTT. This sequence encodes CASFPSGRTEAFF. The rearrangement links TRBV6-4 to TRBJ1-1; D is undetermined. Trimming took 8 bases from V and 5 from J, leaving 15 bases between them. This CDR3 contains 13 residues. Germline-derived CDR1 and CDR2 are MRHNA and SNTAGT.

The chain recombines TRBV28 with TRBJ2-7; D possibly corresponds to TRBD2 (6 bases). Germline V gene sequence: CDR1 MDHEN, CDR2 SYDVKM. The V end lost 3 bases, the J end lost 4 bases, and 13 bases lay between the germline ends. CDR3 length: 14 amino acids. The CDR3 region has the DNA TGTGCCAGCAGTTTGGGGGGAACACCTTACGAGCAGTACTTC. It translates to CASSLGGTPYEQYF.

The chain links TRBV25-1 to TRBJ1-1, with 10 bases fitting TRBD1. J was trimmed by 0 bases and V by 6 bases; bases with no gene match: 4. In germline, CDR1 is MGHDK, CDR2 SYGVNS. CDR3 size: 15 residues. The CDR3 reads CASRGTGALNTEAFF. The DNA for the CDR3 is TGTGCCAGCAGAGGGACAGGGGCCTTGAACACTGAAGCTTTCTTT.

For the CDR3, the DNA is TGTGCCAGCAGCTTAAACAGGGCCTCCTCTGGAAACACCATATATTTT. Amino acid sequence: CASSLNRASSGNTIYF. This sequence joins TRBV7-8 and TRBJ1-3; tentatively, D is TRBD1 (6 bases). The CDR3 sequence is 16 residues long. The germline V gene has CDR1 SGHVS and CDR2 FQNEAQ. V lost 2 bases and J 0 bases, leaving 11 bases between the germline ends.

The J gene is TRBJ2-7, the V gene TRBV15, with D possibly being TRBD1 (5 bases). The CDR3 is 15 amino acids. Trimming took off 0 bases at V and 5 bases at J, with 14 bases between the two ends. From germline, CDR1 is LNHNV and CDR2 YYDKDF (reference sequence). In nucleotides, the CDR3 is TGTGCCACCAGCAGAGATCGGCCAGGGCCCCACGAGCAGTACTTC. As protein: CATSRDRPGPHEQYF.

This chain links TRBV5-4 with TRBJ2-5; D remains unclear. This CDR3 is 14 amino acids long. V gave up 0 bases and J gave up 4 bases, with 10 bases separating them. The germline gives CDR1 SGHNT, CDR2 YYREEE (reference sequence). The CDR3 protein is CASSLGPSGETQYF. The CDR3 region has the DNA TGTGCCAGCAGCTTGGGGCCCTCAGGAGAGACCCAGTACTTC.

The chain has TRBV6-6 and TRBJ1-2; the match to TRBD1 covers 7 bases. V was clipped by 5 bases and J by 0 bases; unmatched bases: 15. This CDR3 contains 18 residues. Germline V gene lookup returns CDR1 MNHNY and CDR2 SVGAGI (reference sequence). The CDR3 DNA is TGTGCCAGCAGTCGAAATCCGGGACAGAATTTAGCTAACTATGGCTACACCTTC. Its translation: CASSRNPGQNLANYGYTF.

This chain connects TRBV2 to TRBJ2-6; D remains unclear. The CDR3 has 15 amino acids. The germline V gene has CDR1 SNHLY and CDR2 FYNNEI. The germline V and J ends were trimmed by 4 bases and 0 bases, with 7 bases remaining between them. Here the CDR3 reads CASSGHPSGANVLTF. The CDR3 DNA reads TGTGCCAGCAGTGGGCACCCCTCTGGGGCCAACGTCCTGACTTTC.

This rearrangement joins TRBV5-1 to TRBJ1-1; 8 bases match TRBD1. With V trimmed by 6 bases and J by 5 bases, 9 bases remained unmatched. Germline-derived CDR1 and CDR2 are SGHRS and YFSETQ. The CDR3 sequence is 14 residues long. CDR3 in amino acids: CASTRTGMRTEAFF. CDR3 bases: TGCGCCAGCACAAGGACAGGGATGAGGACTGAAGCTTTCTTT.

In this sample, this clone turned up a few times. This chain uses TRBV6-5 with TRBJ2-2; D might be TRBD1 (7 bases). CDR1 and CDR2 from the germline V gene are MNHEY and SVGAGI. V lost 7 bases, J lost 5 bases, and 14 bases lay in between. There are 14 residues in the CDR3. This CDR3 reads CASTPAGGTGELFF. CDR3 sequence (DNA): TGTGCCAGCACCCCGGCAGGGGGGACCGGGGAGCTGTTTTTT.

Points on this clone: The sample carries other DNA sequences with the same CDR3. This rearrangement joins TRBV18 to TRBJ1-1, with D perhaps matching TRBD1 (5 bases). Germline CDR1 is KGHSH and CDR2 is LQKENI. The CDR3 spans 14 residues. Between the trimmed V and J ends, which lost 3 bases and 1 base, there was a span of 9 bases. CDR3 nucleotide sequence: TGTGCCAGCTCACCTCGACAGACGAACACTGAAGCTTTCTTT. Its protein is CASSPRQTNTEAFF.

The genes are TRBV19 and TRBJ1-4, with a weak D call TRBD1 (5 bases). CDR1 is LNHDA and CDR2 is SQIVND in the germline V gene (reference sequence). This CDR3 spans 16 amino acids. V was clipped by 3 bases and J by 3 bases, with 14 bases between them. CDR3 protein: CASSIGTDRPNEKLFF. CDR3 in DNA: TGTGCCAGTAGTATTGGGACTGACCGACCTAATGAAAAACTGTTTTTT.

This chain uses TRBV29-1 with TRBJ2-7; 8 bases agree with TRBD1. Germline values: CDR1 SQVTM, CDR2 ANQGSEA. J lost 6 bases, V lost 1 base, and 8 bases had no gene match. This CDR3 region has 14 residues. CDR3: CSVEVGLGQGEQYF. In DNA, the CDR3 is TGCAGCGTTGAAGTCGGTTTAGGACAGGGCGAGCAGTACTTC.

This chain connects TRBV9 to TRBJ2-1; possible D gene TRBD1, 6 bases. The CDR3 runs to 14 residues. Trimming took 4 bases from V and 8 from J, leaving 16 bases between them. Per germline, CDR1 SGDLS and CDR2 YYNGEE. The CDR3 sequence is CASSSRDTGDEQFF. The CDR3 DNA follows: TGTGCCAGCAGCTCCCGGGACACTGGGGATGAGCAGTTCTTC.

The genes are TRBV3-1 (or the pseudogene TRBV3-2) and TRBJ2-1, with 7 bases matching TRBD2. The CDR3 runs to 14 residues. The J segment lost 5 bases and the V segment lost 2 bases, leaving 3 bases of the junction unmatched. Germline V CDR1 and CDR2: LGHDT, YNNKEL (reference sequence). CDR3 protein: CASSQSGTHNEQFF. DNA of the CDR3: TGTGCCAGCAGCCAAAGCGGGACCCACAATGAGCAGTTCTTC.

The rearrangement uses TRBV29-1 and TRBJ2-5, with D possibly TRBD2 on 6 matching bases. The CDR3 length is 12 residues. In germline, CDR1 is SQVTM, CDR2 ANQGSEA. Trimming shortened V by 4 bases and J by 4 bases, and 10 bases separated the two germline ends. In DNA form, the CDR3 reads TGCAGCGTTGTGGTGGGAGGAGAGACCCAGTACTTC. This encodes CSVVVGGETQYF.

The chain combines TRBV7-3 with TRBJ2-3, with TRBD2 as a possible D gene (5 bases). Germline CDR1 SGHTA, CDR2 FQGTGA. V was trimmed by 1 base and J by 4 bases, leaving 6 bases between them. The CDR3 runs to 13 residues. The CDR3 here is CASSLMEADTQYF. In DNA form, the CDR3 reads TGTGCCAGCAGCTTAATGGAGGCAGATACGCAGTATTTT.

This chain connects TRBV4-1 to TRBJ1-5; 9 bases line up with TRBD1. There are 17 residues in the CDR3. The junction had 9 bases not matched to a gene; V was cut back by 0 bases and J by 6 bases. Germline-derived CDR1 and CDR2 are MGHRA and YSYEKL. Here the CDR3 DNA reads TGCGCCAGCAGCCAAGAAGGGGACAGGGTGAAGGTTCAGCCCCAGCATTTT. It encodes CASSQEGDRVKVQPQHF.

This sequence joins TRBV9 and TRBJ1-3; D is ambiguous. This CDR3 comprises 14 residues. CDR1 is SGDLS, CDR2 YYNGEE, per germline. V lost 3 bases and J 0 bases, leaving 7 bases between the germline ends. The CDR3 DNA is TGTGCCAGCAGCGATAGAGACTCTGGAAACACCATATATTTT. It encodes CASSDRDSGNTIYF.

This rearrangement joins TRBV19 to TRBJ2-5; no reliable D call. The V end lost 1 base, the J end lost 5 bases, and 5 bases lay between the germline ends. The germline V gene encodes CDR1 LNHDA and CDR2 SQIVND (reference sequence). There are 12 residues in the CDR3. The CDR3 bases are TGTGCCAGTAGTATAGGGGCGGAGACCCAGTACTTC. Residues: CASSIGAETQYF.

V and J are TRBV30 and TRBJ1-6, with D tentatively TRBD1 (6 bases). Germline loops: CDR1 GTSNPN, CDR2 SVGIG (reference sequence). The CDR3 has 15 residues. Trimming took off 4 bases at V and 3 bases at J, with 13 bases between the two ends. CDR3 coding DNA: TGTGCCTGGACCAACAGGGCTCGCTATAATTCACCCCTCCACTTT. Protein product: CAWTNRARYNSPLHF.

This clone showed up just once. The V call is TRBV6-6, the J call TRBJ1-5; D gene uncertain. The germline CDR1 and CDR2 sequences are MNHNY and SVGAGI (reference sequence). The ends were cut back, 5 bases at V and 4 bases at J, with 9 bases in the middle. CDR3 length equals 13 residues. The CDR3, as DNA: TGTGCCAGCAGTATCGAGGGAAATCAGCCCCAGCATTTT. It translates to CASSIEGNQPQHF.

Here the CDR3 DNA reads TGTGCCAGCAGCAAAGGGGACAGGGGTTGCACATATCACTCCACAGATACGCAGTATTTT. It codes for CASSKGDRGCTYHSTDTQYF. V is TRBV21-1 and J is TRBJ2-3; no check of the table's D call, TRBD1, against the DNA was made. TRBV21-1 is annotated as a pseudogene. This CDR3 has 20 residues.

The chain employs TRBV2 and TRBJ1-2, with D hard to call. Germline lookup yields CDR1 SNHLY and CDR2 FYNNEI. Trimming took off 8 bases at V and 1 base at J, with 2 bases between the two ends. The CDR3 length is 10 residues. The CDR3 spells CASLNYGYTF. In DNA form, the CDR3 reads TGTGCCAGCCTTAACTATGGCTACACCTTC.

This rearrangement joins TRBV2 to TRBJ2-2; 13 positions match TRBD2. The CDR3 loop spans 16 amino acids. Germline values: CDR1 SNHLY, CDR2 FYNNEI. The J segment lost 3 bases and the V segment lost 6 bases, leaving 4 bases of the junction unmatched. The CDR3 is CASRLAGGPHTGELFF. CDR3 in DNA: TGTGCCAGCAGACTAGCGGGGGGGCCACACACCGGGGAGCTGTTTTTT.

This chain connects TRBV11-2 to TRBJ1-1, with D tentatively TRBD1 (6 bases). Trimming left V 7 bases short and J 2 bases short, with 17 bases between. This CDR3 spans 15 amino acids. The germline gives CDR1 SGHAT, CDR2 FQNNGV. CDR3 nucleotides: TGTGCCAGCACCCCCTCAACAGGGCCCAACACTGAAGCTTTCTTT. The encoded protein is CASTPSTGPNTEAFF.